A single sample gave rise to the 23 T cell receptor beta chains below, sequenced in a study of blood T cell repertoires in COVID-19. TCRdb's table, derived via immunoSEQ multiplex PCR, lists solely in-frame clones and lacks some. Of approximately 150,000 clones in the sample, 75% to 85% are singletons; the top ten hold 4.2%. The sample taken for sequencing was peripheral blood. The receptors were gathered from a man aged 55 to 69 with acute or convalescent COVID-19.

In the case of this clone: At one of its ends the junction is not consistent with the germline gene, which may arise from a read error. The chain has TRBV18 and TRBJ1-1; TRBD1 agrees at 9 bases. The germline CDR1 and CDR2 sequences are KGHSH and LQKENI. CDR3 length: 14 residues. CDR3 residues: CASSPQGAQTEAFF. CDR3 coding DNA: TGTGCCAGCTCGCCACAGGGGGCGCAAACTGAAGCTTTCTTT.

The chain carries TRBV6-2 or TRBV6-3 and TRBJ1-1, with TRBD1 as a possible D gene (5 bases). The CDR3 consists of 15 residues. CDR1 and CDR2 (germline): MNHEY, SVGEGT. Trimming removed 1 base at V and 1 base at J, with 10 bases between. CDR3 region: CASSYWFGGNTEAFF. The CDR3 region has the DNA TGTGCCAGCAGTTACTGGTTCGGGGGGAACACTGAAGCTTTCTTT.

The CDR3 sequence: CASSELAGGNEQFF. For the CDR3, the DNA is TGCGCCAGCAGCGAACTAGCGGGAGGCAATGAGCAGTTCTTC. This sequence joins TRBV10-2 and TRBJ2-1; 12 bases align to TRBD2. The CDR3 consists of 14 residues. Looked up from germline, CDR1 is WSHSY and CDR2 is SAAADI. V shed 6 bases, J shed 6 bases, and the junction held 3 bases outside the gene matches.

J is TRBJ2-1 and V is TRBV4-2, with 7 bases aligning to TRBD2. Trimming cost V 0 bases and J 8 bases; bases outside gene matches: 13. This CDR3 contains 17 residues. CDR1 is LGHNA, CDR2 YNFKEQ, per germline. The CDR3 spells CASSQDLRLAFGDEQFF. Written as DNA, the CDR3 is TGTGCCAGCAGCCAAGATCTGCGACTAGCCTTTGGCGATGAGCAGTTCTTC.

The V gene is TRBV19, the J gene TRBJ2-2, with TRBD1 identical over 10 bases. CDR3 length: 17 residues. The germline gives CDR1 LNHDA, CDR2 SQIVND (reference sequence). V trimming: 0 bases; J trimming: 6 bases; junction bases outside the gene matches: 7. In nucleotides, the CDR3 is TGTGCCAGTAGTATAGATCTGGGACAGGGGTTAGCCGGGGAGCTGTTTTTT. It encodes CASSIDLGQGLAGELFF. Filled out from reference TRBV19 and TRBJ2-2, the complete variable domain reads DGGITQSPKYLFRKEGQNVTLSCEQNLNHDAMYWYRQDPGQGLRLIYYSQIVNDFQKGDIAEGYSVSREKKESFPLTVTSAQKNPTAFYLCASSIDLGQGLAGELFFGEGSRLTVL.

This clone was found once. V gene TRBV6-5 combines with J gene TRBJ2-3; D ambiguous. V lost 4 bases and J lost 2, with 10 bases in between. Germline V gene data show CDR1 as MNHEY and CDR2 as SVGAGI. The CDR3 loop spans 14 amino acids. Here the CDR3 reads CASSSRVATDTQYF. CDR3 coding DNA: TGTGCCAGCAGTTCACGGGTAGCCACAGATACGCAGTATTTT.

This clone was seen a few times. The rearrangement uses TRBV28 and TRBJ2-7; 8 nucleotides match TRBD2. V lost 6 bases and J lost 3; bases outside the gene matches: 7. The CDR3 sequence is 14 residues long. CDR1 and CDR2 (germline): MDHEN, SYDVKM. In DNA, the CDR3 is TGTGCCAGCAGAAACATAGCGGGACACTACGAGCAGTACTTC. This gives the protein CASRNIAGHYEQYF.

This clone was counted a single time. The chain is built from TRBV2 and TRBJ1-2, with D perhaps TRBD1 (6 bases). CDR3 length: 15 amino acids. V dropped 2 bases and J dropped 3 bases, with 13 bases sitting between them. Germline CDR1 reads SNHLY; CDR2 reads FYNNEI. The CDR3 DNA sequence: TGTGCCAGCAGTGAACACGGGGGGCTGGACTATGGCTACACCTTC. Translating gives CASSEHGGLDYGYTF.

The chain links TRBV3-1 (or the pseudogene TRBV3-2) to TRBJ2-7; D call uncertain. This CDR3 is 12 amino acids long. V gave up 2 bases and J gave up 6 bases, with 8 bases separating them. CDR1 is LGHDT and CDR2 is YNNKEL in the germline V gene (reference sequence). The CDR3 loop reads CASSQSGAEQYF. DNA for the CDR3: TGTGCCAGCAGCCAATCCGGAGCCGAGCAGTACTTC.

The chain couples TRBV10-3 to TRBJ2-5; 11 bases match TRBD2. The CDR3 loop spans 13 amino acids. Germline values: CDR1 ENHRY, CDR2 SYGVKD. V was pared by 7 bases and J by 5 bases, with 3 bases of the junction left unmatched. CDR3 coding DNA: TGTGCCATCATGACTAGCGGGATGGAGACCCAGTACTTC. It translates to CAIMTSGMETQYF.

A single count supports this clone. The CDR3 coding sequence is TGTGCCAGCAGCTTAGGACAGGGGTTACAAGAGACCCAGTACTTC. Translation: CASSLGQGLQETQYF. The J gene is TRBJ2-5, the V gene TRBV7-8, with 8 bases fitting TRBD1. CDR1 SGHVS and CDR2 FQNEAQ come from the germline V gene. The CDR3 runs to 15 residues. Trimming at V came to 1 base and at J to 2 bases, leaving 3 bases not matched to a gene.

The chain employs TRBV7-8 and TRBJ2-3; TRBD2 agrees at 13 bases. Germline CDR1 reads SGHVS; CDR2 reads FQNEAQ. The CDR3 sequence is 17 residues long. V shed 2 bases and J 2 bases; nucleotides not matched to a gene: 4. The CDR3 spells CASSLQTSGRATDTQYF. The DNA of the CDR3 is TGTGCCAGCAGCTTACAAACTAGCGGGAGGGCCACAGATACGCAGTATTTT.

The chain is built from TRBV2 and TRBJ1-5; 8 bases align to TRBD1. Germline assignment: CDR1 SNHLY and CDR2 FYNNEI. V shed 6 bases, J shed 3 bases, and the junction held 4 bases outside the gene matches. The CDR3 runs 14 residues. CDR3 in amino acids: CASRETGDNQPQHF. The CDR3 nucleotides are TGTGCCAGCAGGGAGACAGGGGACAATCAGCCCCAGCATTTT.

The chain recombines TRBV7-8 with TRBJ2-1; D perhaps matches TRBD1 (8 bases). The CDR3 extends over 17 amino acids. Germline lookup yields CDR1 SGHVS and CDR2 FQNEAQ. Trimming took 3 bases from V and 3 from J, leaving 18 bases between them. The CDR3 protein is CASSLTGGQGSYNEQFF. The CDR3 nucleotides are TGTGCCAGCAGCTTGACGGGAGGACAGGGTAGCTACAATGAGCAGTTCTTC.

This sequence joins TRBV7-2 and TRBJ2-7; 8 bases fit TRBD1. This CDR3 region has 15 residues. Looked up from germline, CDR1 is SGHTA and CDR2 is FQGNSA. J lost 1 base, V lost 5 bases, and 7 bases had no gene match. The CDR3 sequence is CASSPRTGTSYEQYF. The CDR3 DNA reads as TGTGCCAGCAGCCCGCGGACAGGGACTTCCTACGAGCAGTACTTC.

The chain links TRBV7-2 to TRBJ2-5; 10 bases map to TRBD1. After removal of 5 bases from V and 1 base from J, the junction contained 7 bases not matched to a gene. The CDR3 spans 16 residues. Per germline, CDR1 SGHTA and CDR2 FQGNSA. CDR3 loop: CASSPGTGVFQETQYF. Written as DNA, the CDR3 is TGTGCCAGCAGCCCCGGGACAGGGGTCTTCCAAGAGACCCAGTACTTC.

This clone was counted between two and nine times. The chain employs TRBV29-1 and TRBJ1-2; TRBD1 agrees at 7 bases. The V gene's germline CDR1 is SQVTM and CDR2 ANQGSEA. The CDR3 runs to 12 residues. The V and J ends lost 5 bases and 4 bases, in that order; junction bases with no gene match: 4. This chain's CDR3 is CSVSGQVYGYTF. For the CDR3, the DNA is TGCAGCGTTAGCGGACAGGTCTATGGCTACACCTTC.

The chain joins TRBV15 to TRBJ2-1; 14 bases agree with TRBD2. V lost 0 bases, J lost 7 bases, and 8 bases stayed unmatched. The CDR3 contains 18 residues. Per germline, CDR1 LNHNV and CDR2 YYDKDF (reference sequence). CDR3 in amino acids: CATSRDYPGLAGGNEQFF. CDR3 sequence (DNA): TGTGCCACCAGCAGAGATTATCCAGGACTAGCGGGAGGAAATGAGCAGTTCTTC. Full variable domain (missing parts from reference TRBV15 and TRBJ2-1): DAMVIQNPRYQVTQFGKPVTLSCSQTLNHNVMYWYQQKSSQAPKLLFHYYDKDFNNEADTPDNFQSRRPNTSFCFLDIRSPGLGDTAMYLCATSRDYPGLAGGNEQFFGPGTRLTVL.

CDR3 protein: CAISAGLAGVETQYF. In DNA, the CDR3 is TGTGCCATCAGTGCGGGACTAGCGGGAGTGGAGACCCAGTACTTC. The rearrangement joins TRBV10-3 to TRBJ2-5; the match to TRBD2 covers 14 bases. Looked up from germline, CDR1 is ENHRY and CDR2 is SYGVKD. V trimming: 4 bases; J trimming: 5 bases; junction bases outside the gene matches: 3. CDR3 length: 15 residues.

The chain has TRBV6-1 and TRBJ2-1, with D possibly being TRBD2 (6 bases). Between the trimmed V and J ends, which lost 1 base and 5 bases, there was a span of 12 bases. Germline V gene sequence: CDR1 MNHNS, CDR2 SASEGT. The length of the CDR3 is 15 residues. CDR3 loop: CASSEGVADDNEQFF. The CDR3 region has the DNA TGTGCCAGCAGTGAAGGGGTAGCGGACGACAATGAGCAGTTCTTC.

This clone was seen a handful of times. The chain employs TRBV5-6 and TRBJ2-7, with D unclear. Trimming removed 2 bases from V and 3 bases from J, with 6 bases in between. CDR1 is SGHDT and CDR2 is YYEEEE in the germline V gene. The CDR3 covers 12 residues. The CDR3, as DNA: TGTGCCAGCAGCTTCCAGATCTACGAGCAGTACTTC. Translated, it gives CASSFQIYEQYF. Full variable domain (outside the CDR3, taken from reference TRBV5-6 and TRBJ2-7): DAGVTQSPTHLIKTRGQQVTLRCSPKSGHDTVSWYQQALGQGPQFIFQYYEEEERQRGNFPDRFSGHQFPNYSSELNVNALLLGDSALYLCASSFQIYEQYFGPGTRLTVT.

This clone was seen a few times. The chain's CDR3 is CATSETGLAGFNEQFF. CDR3 DNA sequence: TGTGCCACCAGTGAAACCGGTCTAGCGGGCTTCAATGAGCAGTTCTTC. The V gene is TRBV24-1, the J gene TRBJ2-1, with 8 bases aligning to TRBD2. V trimming: 4 bases; J trimming: 6 bases; junction bases outside the gene matches: 10. This CDR3 is 16 amino acids long. Germline V CDR1 and CDR2: KGHDR, SFDVKD.

This clone was counted between two and nine times. The rearrangement joins TRBV12-3 or TRBV12-4 to TRBJ2-3; 8 nucleotides align to TRBD2. V lost 5 bases, J lost 9 bases, and 7 bases stayed unmatched. The CDR3 loop spans 13 amino acids. DNA for the CDR3: TGTGCCAGCAGTCCTCCTGCGGGAGGAACGCAGTATTTT. It specifies CASSPPAGGTQYF.